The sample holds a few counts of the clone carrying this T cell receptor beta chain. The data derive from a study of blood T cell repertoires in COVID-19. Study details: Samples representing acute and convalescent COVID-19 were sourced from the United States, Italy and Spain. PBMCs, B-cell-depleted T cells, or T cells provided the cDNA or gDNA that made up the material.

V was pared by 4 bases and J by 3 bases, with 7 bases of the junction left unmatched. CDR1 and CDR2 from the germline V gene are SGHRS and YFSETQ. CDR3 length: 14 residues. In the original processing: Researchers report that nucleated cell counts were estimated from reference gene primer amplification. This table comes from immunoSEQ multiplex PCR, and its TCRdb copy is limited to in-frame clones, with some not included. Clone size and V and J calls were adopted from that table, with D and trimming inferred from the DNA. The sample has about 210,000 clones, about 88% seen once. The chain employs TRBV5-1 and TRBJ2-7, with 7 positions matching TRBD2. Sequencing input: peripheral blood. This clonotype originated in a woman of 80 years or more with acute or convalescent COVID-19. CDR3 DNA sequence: TGCGCCAGCAGCAAACATGGACTAGTCTACGAGCAGTACTTC. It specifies CASSKHGLVYEQYF.